This T cell receptor beta chain was profiled in a study of technical replicates of blood from four donors. Only in-frame clones appear in the TCRdb table, and some are missing; sequencing was by immunoSEQ multiplex PCR. Among 87,000 or so clones listed, 95% were seen once. Germline values: CDR1 MGHDK, CDR2 SYGVNS. The V end lost 6 bases, the J end lost 5 bases, and 11 bases lay between the germline ends. This CDR3 comprises 13 residues. The rearrangement uses TRBV25-1 and TRBJ1-5, with D perhaps matching TRBD1 (5 bases). Sequencing used T cells isolated from PBMCs. The TCR sequence derives from a human donor in good health. Here the CDR3 reads CASSGGKDQPQHF. The DNA for the CDR3 is TGTGCCAGCAGCGGGGGAAAGGATCAGCCCCAGCATTTT.